What follows is one T cell receptor beta chain and its context. A second PCR, run for roughly 7 to 11 cycles, used a sample-barcoded 5' primer plus a J-beta primer mix. MiXCR, applied by TCRdb to the 5' RACE reads, yields one record per CDR3 protein. The sample includes 1.5 million or so distinct CDR3 sequences, approximately 39% seen only once; the top ten take about 4%. The length of the CDR3 is 16 residues. V lost 3 bases and J lost 8; bases outside the gene matches: 12. The germline V gene has CDR1 MNHEY and CDR2 SMNVEV (reference sequence). The data derive from a study of blood T cells in healthy people across ages.

The TCR sequence derives from a woman aged 18-35 years in good health. The specimen sequenced was blood. The chain has TRBV27 and TRBJ2-1; TRBD2 aligns across 8 bases. CDR3 DNA sequence: TGTGCCAGCAGTTTCTTGGTAGCGGGGCCGGGGGATGAGCAGTTCTTC. Amino acid sequence: CASSFLVAGPGDEQFF.